Detailed here is one T cell receptor beta chain. No antigen is known for it. This entry belongs to a study of T cell responses to AZD1222 COVID-19 vaccine. Study-wide findings and caveats: Repertoires were sampled only after the peak T cell response. Once two AZD1222 doses were given, Spike-specific TCR breadth and depth went up.

The V gene lost 4 bases and the J gene lost 3 bases, with 19 bases spanning the gap. There are 16 residues in the CDR3. Repertoires were generated with immunoSEQ multiplex PCR, while TCRdb's copy carries only in-frame clones and drops some. Here the sample spans around 130,000 clones, around 85% being singletons. This sequence was found in an adult in good health. Sequenced material: peripheral blood, taken on day 0 of AZD1222 vaccination. This chain connects TRBV5-3 to TRBJ2-5; a weak D match, TRBD2 (6 bases). TRBV5-3 is labeled an ORF, and its function is uncertain. CDR3 sequence: CARSVTVAVREETQYF. CDR3 coding DNA: TGTGCCAGAAGCGTTACCGTAGCGGTTAGGGAAGAGACCCAGTACTTC.